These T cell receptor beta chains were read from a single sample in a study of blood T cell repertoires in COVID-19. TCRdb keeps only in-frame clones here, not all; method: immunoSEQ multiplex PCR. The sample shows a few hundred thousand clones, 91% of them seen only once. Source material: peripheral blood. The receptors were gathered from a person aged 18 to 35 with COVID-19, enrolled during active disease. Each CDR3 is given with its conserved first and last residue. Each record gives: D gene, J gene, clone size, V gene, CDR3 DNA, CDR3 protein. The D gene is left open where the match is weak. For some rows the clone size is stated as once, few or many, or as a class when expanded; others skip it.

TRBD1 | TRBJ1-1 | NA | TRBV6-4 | TGTGCCAGCAGTGACCCAAACCCACGACAGGGACACACTGAAGCTTTCTTT | CASSDPNPRQGHTEAFF
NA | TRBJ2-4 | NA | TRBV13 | TGTGCCAGCAGCTTAAGGCTCCCGACGGGAAACATTCAGTACTTC | CASSLRLPTGNIQYF
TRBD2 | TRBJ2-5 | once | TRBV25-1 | TGTGCCAGCAGTGCTAGGGCGACTAGCGGGCTCAGGGAAGAGACCCAGTACTTC | CASSARATSGLREETQYF
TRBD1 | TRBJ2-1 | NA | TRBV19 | TGTGCCAGTAGTTTGGGACAGCACTCCTACAATGAGCAGTTCTTC | CASSLGQHSYNEQFF
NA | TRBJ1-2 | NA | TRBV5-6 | TGTGCCAGCAGCTCCGACCGGACTGTATATGGCTACACCTTC | CASSSDRTVYGYTF
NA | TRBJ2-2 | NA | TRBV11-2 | TGTGCCAGCAGCTTATTAGCGGCGAACACCGGGGAGCTGTTTTTT | CASSLLAANTGELFF
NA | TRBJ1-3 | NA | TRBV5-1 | TGCGCCAGCAGCTTGGTGACAGGCGACACTGGAAACACCATATATTTT | CASSLVTGDTGNTIYF
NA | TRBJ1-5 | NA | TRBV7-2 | TGTGCCAGCAGCTTAGGTGTGACAACGAATCAGCCCCAGCATTTT | CASSLGVTTNQPQHF
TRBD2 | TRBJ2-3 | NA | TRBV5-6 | TGTGCCAGCAGCTTGCTAGCGGGAGGCACAGATACGCAGTATTTT | CASSLLAGGTDTQYF
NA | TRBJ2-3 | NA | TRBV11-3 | TGTGCCAGCAGGACAACAGGCTGGACAGAGAGGGTCAACACAGATACGCAGTATTTT | CASRTTGWTERVNTDTQYF
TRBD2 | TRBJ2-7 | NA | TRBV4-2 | TGTGCCAGCAGCCAGGGACTAGCGGGCTCCTACGAGCAGTACTTC | CASSQGLAGSYEQYF
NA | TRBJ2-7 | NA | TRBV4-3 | TGCGCCAGCAGCCAAGAGCACTTTGCGGAAGCATCCTACGAGCAGTACTTC | CASSQEHFAEASYEQYF
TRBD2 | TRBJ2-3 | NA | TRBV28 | TGTGCCAGCAGTTTATCTGGGCGGGGGTTCACAGATACGCAGTATTTT | CASSLSGRGFTDTQYF
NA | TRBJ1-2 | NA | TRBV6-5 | TGTGCCAGCAGTTACTCAGGAGGGGACTATGGCTACACCTTC | CASSYSGGDYGYTF
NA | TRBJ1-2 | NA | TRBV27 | TGTGCCAGCAGTCCCCTGGCGGGGAAATACCCCTATGGCTACACCTTC | CASSPLAGKYPYGYTF
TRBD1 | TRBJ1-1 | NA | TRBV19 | TGTGCCAGTAGACCGGGACAGGTGGCCACTGAAGCTTTCTTT | CASRPGQVATEAFF
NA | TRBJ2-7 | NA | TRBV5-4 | TGTGCCAGCAGACAGGGGGGGGCAGACGAGCAGTACTTC | CASRQGGADEQYF
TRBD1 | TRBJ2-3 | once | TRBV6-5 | TGTGCCAGCACCCGACAGGGGGCAACAGATACGCAGTATTTT | CASTRQGATDTQYF
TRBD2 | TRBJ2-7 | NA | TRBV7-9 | TGTGCCAGCAGCTTAGCACGGGGGACTAGCGGGACCGAATACGAGCAGTACTTC | CASSLARGTSGTEYEQYF
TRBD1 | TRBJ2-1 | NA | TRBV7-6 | TGTGCCAGCAGCTTAGCGCCGGGACAGGAGCAGTTCTTC | CASSLAPGQEQFF
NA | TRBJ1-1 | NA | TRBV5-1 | TGCGCCAGCAGCTTGGCGAGGGTGGACACTGAAGCTTTCTTT | CASSLARVDTEAFF
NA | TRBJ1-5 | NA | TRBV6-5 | TGTGCCAGCAGTTACTCCGGAGATCAGCCCCAGCATTTT | CASSYSGDQPQHF
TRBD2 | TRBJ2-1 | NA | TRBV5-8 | TGTGCCAGCAGCTTGGTAGCGGGTGCCTACAATGAGCAGTTCTTC | CASSLVAGAYNEQFF
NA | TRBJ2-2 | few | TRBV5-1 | TGCGCCAGCAGCTTGCCAGGGGCTAACACCGGGGAGCTGTTTTTT | CASSLPGANTGELFF
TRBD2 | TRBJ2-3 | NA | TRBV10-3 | TGTGCCATCAGTCCCGGACTAGCTGCAGATACGCAGTATTTT | CAISPGLAADTQYF
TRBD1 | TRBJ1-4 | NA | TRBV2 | TGTGCCAGCAGTGCATTGGGACAGACTAATGAAAAACTGTTTTTT | CASSALGQTNEKLFF
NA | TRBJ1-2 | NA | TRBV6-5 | TGTGCCAGCAGTTACTCGGCGGCCGGGGGAGGCTACACCTTC | CASSYSAAGGGYTF
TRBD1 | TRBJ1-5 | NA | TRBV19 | TGTGCCAGTATCCCACCGGGACAGGGAGGGAATCAGCCCCAGCATTTT | CASIPPGQGGNQPQHF
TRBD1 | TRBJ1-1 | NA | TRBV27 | TGTGCCAGCAGTTTCCGGCAGGGGGCCTTCCTGAACACTGAAGCTTTCTTT | CASSFRQGAFLNTEAFF
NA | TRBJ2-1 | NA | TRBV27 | TGTGCCAGCAGTTCCCCTTCCCGGGACTCTAATAATGAGCAGTTCTTC | CASSSPSRDSNNEQFF
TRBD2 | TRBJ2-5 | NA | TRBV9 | TGTGCCAGCAGCGTAGCAAGCGGGAGGGCCGGAGAGACCCAGTACTTC | CASSVASGRAGETQYF
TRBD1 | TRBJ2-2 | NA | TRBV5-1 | TGCGCCAGCAGCCACGGGCCGGACAGGGGTATTCACGGGGAGCTGTTTTTT | CASSHGPDRGIHGELFF
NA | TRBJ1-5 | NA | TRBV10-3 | TGTGCCACCACTCAGCAACAGGGAGAGGGCAATCAGCCCCAGCATTTT | CATTQQQGEGNQPQHF
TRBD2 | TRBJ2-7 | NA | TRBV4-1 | TGCGCCAGCAGCCAAGTATTCGGGAGGAACCCCTCGCAAGGCGAGCAGTACTTC | CASSQVFGRNPSQGEQYF
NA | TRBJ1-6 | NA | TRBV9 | TGTGCCAGCGGGGCAGCCTCAAATTCACCCCTCCACTTT | CASGAASNSPLHF
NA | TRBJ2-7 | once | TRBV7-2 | TGTGCCAGCAGCCCCTCTAGCGCGTACGAGCAGTACTTC | CASSPSSAYEQYF
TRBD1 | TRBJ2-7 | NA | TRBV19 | TGTGCCAGTAGTTCTGCAGGGGGAAGGTACGAGCAGTACTTC | CASSSAGGRYEQYF
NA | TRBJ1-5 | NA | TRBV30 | TGTGCCTGGAGCCTAGATAGCAATCAGCCCCAGCATTTT | CAWSLDSNQPQHF
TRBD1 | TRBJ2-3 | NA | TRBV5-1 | TGCGCCAGCAGCGGGGGACAGGGAGGCGTTTCAGATACGCAGTATTTT | CASSGGQGGVSDTQYF
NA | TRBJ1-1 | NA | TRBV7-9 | TGTGCCAGCAGCCTATCGGGGGGCACTGAAGCTTTCTTT | CASSLSGGTEAFF
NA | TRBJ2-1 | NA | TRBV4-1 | TGCGCCAGCAGCCTCCTCAGGGGACCCTACAATGAGCAGTTCTTC | CASSLLRGPYNEQFF
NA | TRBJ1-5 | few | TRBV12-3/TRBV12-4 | TGTGCCAGCAGTACAGGGAAGCAGCCCCAGCATTTT | CASSTGKQPQHF